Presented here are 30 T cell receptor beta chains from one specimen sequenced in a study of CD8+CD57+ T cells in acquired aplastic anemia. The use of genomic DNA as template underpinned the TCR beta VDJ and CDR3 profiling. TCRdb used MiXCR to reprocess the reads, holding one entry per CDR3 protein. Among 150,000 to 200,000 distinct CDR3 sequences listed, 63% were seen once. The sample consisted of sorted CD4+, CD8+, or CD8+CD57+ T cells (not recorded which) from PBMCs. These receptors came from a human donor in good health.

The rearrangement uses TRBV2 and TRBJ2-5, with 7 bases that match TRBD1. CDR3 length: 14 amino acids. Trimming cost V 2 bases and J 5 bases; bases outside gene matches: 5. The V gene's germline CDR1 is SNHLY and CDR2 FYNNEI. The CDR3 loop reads CASSERGRGETQYF. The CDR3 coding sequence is TGTGCCAGCAGTGAAAGGGGGCGAGGGGAGACCCAGTACTTC.

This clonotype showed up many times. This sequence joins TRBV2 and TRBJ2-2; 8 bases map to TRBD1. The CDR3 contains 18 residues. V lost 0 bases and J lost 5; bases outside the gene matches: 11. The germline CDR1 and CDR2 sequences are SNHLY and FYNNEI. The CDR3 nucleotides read TGTGCCAGCAGTGAAGCGCGTTGGCAGGGGGCGCGAACCGGGGAGCTGTTTTTT. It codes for CASSEARWQGARTGELFF. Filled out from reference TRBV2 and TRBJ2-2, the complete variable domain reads EPEVTQTPSHQVTQMGQEVILRCVPISNHLYFYWYRQILGQKVEFLVSFYNNEISEKSEIFDDQFSVERPDGSNFTLKIRSTKLEDSAMYFCASSEARWQGARTGELFFGEGSRLTVL.

CDR3 loop: CSASWASGGYEQYF. The DNA of the CDR3 is TGCAGTGCTAGCTGGGCTAGCGGGGGCTACGAGCAGTACTTC. The chain is built from TRBV20-1 and TRBJ2-7, with 10 positions matching TRBD2. Germline V gene data show CDR1 as DFQATT and CDR2 as SNEGSKA (reference sequence). The CDR3 consists of 14 residues. V gave up 3 bases and J gave up 3 bases; unmatched junction bases: 5.

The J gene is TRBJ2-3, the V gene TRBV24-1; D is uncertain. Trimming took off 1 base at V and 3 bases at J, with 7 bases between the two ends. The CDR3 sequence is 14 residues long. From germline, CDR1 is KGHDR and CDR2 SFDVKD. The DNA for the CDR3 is TGTGCCACCAGTGATTTACAGAATACAGATACGCAGTATTTT. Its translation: CATSDLQNTDTQYF.

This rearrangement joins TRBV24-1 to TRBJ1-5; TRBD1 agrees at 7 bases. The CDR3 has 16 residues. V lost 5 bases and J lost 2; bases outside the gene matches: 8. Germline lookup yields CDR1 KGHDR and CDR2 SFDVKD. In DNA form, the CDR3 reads TGTGCCACCAGTGCCGGGACAGCTTCGCGCAATCAGCCCCAGCATTTT. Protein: CATSAGTASRNQPQHF.

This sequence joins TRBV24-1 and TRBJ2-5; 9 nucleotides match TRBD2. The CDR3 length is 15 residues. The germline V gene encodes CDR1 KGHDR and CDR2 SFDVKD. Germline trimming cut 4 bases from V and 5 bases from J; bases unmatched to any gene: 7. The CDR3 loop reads CATSELAGDMETQYF. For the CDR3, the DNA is TGTGCCACCAGTGAATTAGCGGGAGACATGGAGACCCAGTACTTC.

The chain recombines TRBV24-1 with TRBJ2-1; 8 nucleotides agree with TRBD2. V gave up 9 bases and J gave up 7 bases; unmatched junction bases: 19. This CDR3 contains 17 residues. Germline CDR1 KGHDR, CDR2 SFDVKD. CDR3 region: CATGDASPGTSVNEQFF. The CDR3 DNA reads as TGTGCCACCGGAGACGCTTCACCCGGGACTAGTGTTAATGAGCAGTTCTTC.

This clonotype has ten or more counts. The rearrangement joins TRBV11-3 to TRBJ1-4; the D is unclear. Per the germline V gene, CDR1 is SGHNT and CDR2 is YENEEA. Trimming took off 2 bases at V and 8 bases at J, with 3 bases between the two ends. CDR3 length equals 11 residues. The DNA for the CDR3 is TGTGCCAGCAGCTTACCGGAAAAACTGTTTTTT. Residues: CASSLPEKLFF.

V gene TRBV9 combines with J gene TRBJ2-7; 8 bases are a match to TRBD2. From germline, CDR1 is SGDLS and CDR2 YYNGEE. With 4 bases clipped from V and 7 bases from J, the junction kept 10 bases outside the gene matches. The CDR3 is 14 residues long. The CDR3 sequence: CASSPAGGPLEQYF. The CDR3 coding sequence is TGTGCCAGCAGCCCCGCGGGGGGTCCCCTGGAGCAGTACTTC. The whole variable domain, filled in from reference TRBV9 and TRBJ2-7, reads DSGVTQTPKHLITATGQRVTLRCSPRSGDLSVYWYQQSLDQGLQFLIQYYNGEERAKGNILERFSAQQFPDLHSELNLSSLELGDSALYFCASSPAGGPLEQYFGPGTRLTVT.

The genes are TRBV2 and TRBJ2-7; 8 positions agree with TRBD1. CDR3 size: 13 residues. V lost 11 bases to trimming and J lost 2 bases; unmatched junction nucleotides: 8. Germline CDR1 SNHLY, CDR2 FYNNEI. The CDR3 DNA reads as TGTGCCGCGGCTAAACAGGGGGCCTACGAGCAGTACTTC. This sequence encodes CAAAKQGAYEQYF. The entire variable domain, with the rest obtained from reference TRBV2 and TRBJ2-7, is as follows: EPEVTQTPSHQVTQMGQEVILRCVPISNHLYFYWYRQILGQKVEFLVSFYNNEISEKSEIFDDQFSVERPDGSNFTLKIRSTKLEDSAMYFCAAAKQGAYEQYFGPGTRLTVT.

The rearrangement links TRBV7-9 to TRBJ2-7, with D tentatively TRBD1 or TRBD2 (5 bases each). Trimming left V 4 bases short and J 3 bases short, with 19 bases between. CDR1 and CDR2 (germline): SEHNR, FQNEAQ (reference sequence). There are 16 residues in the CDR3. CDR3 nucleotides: TGTGCCAGCAGCTCTACGAGGGGCAGGGAACTCTACGAGCAGTACTTC. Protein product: CASSSTRGRELYEQYF.

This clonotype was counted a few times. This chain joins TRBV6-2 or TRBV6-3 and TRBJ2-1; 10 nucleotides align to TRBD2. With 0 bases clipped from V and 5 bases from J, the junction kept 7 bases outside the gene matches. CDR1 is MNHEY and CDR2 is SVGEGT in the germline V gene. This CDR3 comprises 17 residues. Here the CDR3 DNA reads TGTGCCAGCAGTTACTCCCTAGCGGGAGCTCCCCACAATGAGCAGTTCTTC. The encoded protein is CASSYSLAGAPHNEQFF.

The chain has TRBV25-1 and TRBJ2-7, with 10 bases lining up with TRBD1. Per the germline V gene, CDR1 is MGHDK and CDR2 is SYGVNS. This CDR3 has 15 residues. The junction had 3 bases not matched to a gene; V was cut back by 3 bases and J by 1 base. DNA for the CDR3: TGTGCCAGCAGTGAGTGGGGACAGGGGTCCTACGAGCAGTACTTC. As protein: CASSEWGQGSYEQYF.

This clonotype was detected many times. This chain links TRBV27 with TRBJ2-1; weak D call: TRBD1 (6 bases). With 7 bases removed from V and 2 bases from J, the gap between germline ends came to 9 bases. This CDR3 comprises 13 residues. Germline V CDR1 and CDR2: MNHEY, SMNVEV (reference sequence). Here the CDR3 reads CASKGEPYNEQFF. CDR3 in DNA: TGTGCCAGCAAGGGGGAGCCCTACAATGAGCAGTTCTTC.

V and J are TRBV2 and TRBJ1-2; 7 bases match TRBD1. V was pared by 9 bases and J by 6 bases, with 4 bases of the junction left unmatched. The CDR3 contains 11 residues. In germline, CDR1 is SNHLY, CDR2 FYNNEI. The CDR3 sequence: CARGTADGYTF. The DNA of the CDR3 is TGTGCCAGAGGGACAGCTGATGGCTACACCTTC.

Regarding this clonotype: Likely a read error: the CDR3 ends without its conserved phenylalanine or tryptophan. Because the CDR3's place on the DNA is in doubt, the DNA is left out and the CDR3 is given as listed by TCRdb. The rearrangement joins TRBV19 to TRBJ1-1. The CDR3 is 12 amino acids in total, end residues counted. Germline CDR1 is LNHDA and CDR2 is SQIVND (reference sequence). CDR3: CASSIAGMTSLY.

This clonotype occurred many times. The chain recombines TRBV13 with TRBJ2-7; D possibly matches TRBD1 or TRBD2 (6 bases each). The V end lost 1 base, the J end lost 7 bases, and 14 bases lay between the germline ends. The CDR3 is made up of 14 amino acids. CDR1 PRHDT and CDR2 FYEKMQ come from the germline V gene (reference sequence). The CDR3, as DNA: TGTGCCAGCAGCTTAGTGGGGGGCGCGGAAGAGCAGTACTTC. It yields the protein CASSLVGGAEEQYF. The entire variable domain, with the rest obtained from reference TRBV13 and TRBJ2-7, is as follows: AAGVIQSPRHLIKEKRETATLKCYPIPRHDTVYWYQQGPGQDPQFLISFYEKMQSDKGSIPDRFSAQQFSDYHSELNMSSLELGDSALYFCASSLVGGAEEQYFGPGTRLTVT.

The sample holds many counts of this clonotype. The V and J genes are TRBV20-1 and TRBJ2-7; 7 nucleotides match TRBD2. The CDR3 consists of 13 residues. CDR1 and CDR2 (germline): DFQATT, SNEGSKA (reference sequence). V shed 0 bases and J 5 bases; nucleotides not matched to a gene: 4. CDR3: CSARESGKDEQYF. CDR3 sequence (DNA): TGCAGTGCTAGAGAAAGCGGGAAGGACGAGCAGTACTTC.

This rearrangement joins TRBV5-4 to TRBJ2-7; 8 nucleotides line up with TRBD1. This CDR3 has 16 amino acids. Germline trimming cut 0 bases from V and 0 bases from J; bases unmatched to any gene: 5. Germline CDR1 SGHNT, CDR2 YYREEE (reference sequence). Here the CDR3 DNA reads TGTGCCAGCAGCTTGGGGGACAGGAGGAGCTCCTACGAGCAGTACTTC. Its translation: CASSLGDRRSSYEQYF.

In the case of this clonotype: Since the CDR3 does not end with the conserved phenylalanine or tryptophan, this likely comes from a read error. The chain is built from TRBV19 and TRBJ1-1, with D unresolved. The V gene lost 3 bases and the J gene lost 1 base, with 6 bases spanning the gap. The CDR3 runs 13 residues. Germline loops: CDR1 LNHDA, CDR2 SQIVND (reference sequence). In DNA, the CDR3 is TGTGCCAGTAGTATCGGAGCGAACACTGAAGCTTTCTCT. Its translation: CASSIGANTEAFS.

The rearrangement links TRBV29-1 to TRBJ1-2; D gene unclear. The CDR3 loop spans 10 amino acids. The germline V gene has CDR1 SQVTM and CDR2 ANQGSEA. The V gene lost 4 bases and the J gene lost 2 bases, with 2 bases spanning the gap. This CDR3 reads CSVANYGYTF. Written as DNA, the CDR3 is TGCAGCGTTGCAAACTATGGCTACACCTTC.

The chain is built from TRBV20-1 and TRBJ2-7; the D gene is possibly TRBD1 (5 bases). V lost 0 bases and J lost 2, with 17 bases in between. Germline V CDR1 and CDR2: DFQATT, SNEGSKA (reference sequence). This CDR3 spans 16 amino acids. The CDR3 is CSARDWSGGRAYEQYF. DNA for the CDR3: TGCAGTGCTAGAGATTGGAGTGGTGGCAGGGCCTACGAGCAGTACTTC.

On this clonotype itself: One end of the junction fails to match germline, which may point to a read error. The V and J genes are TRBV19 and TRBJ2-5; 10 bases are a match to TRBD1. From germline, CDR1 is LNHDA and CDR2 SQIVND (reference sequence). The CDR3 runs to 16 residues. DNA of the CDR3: TGTGCCAGTAGACGAGGACAGGGGGTAGGACAAGGGACCCAGTACTTC. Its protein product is CASRRGQGVGQGTQYF.

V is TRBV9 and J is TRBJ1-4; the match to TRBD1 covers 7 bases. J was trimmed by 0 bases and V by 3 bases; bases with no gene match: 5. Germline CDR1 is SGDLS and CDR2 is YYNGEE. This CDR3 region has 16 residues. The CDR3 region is CASSARGTATNEKLFF. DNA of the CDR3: TGTGCCAGCAGCGCCAGAGGGACAGCAACTAATGAAAAACTGTTTTTT.

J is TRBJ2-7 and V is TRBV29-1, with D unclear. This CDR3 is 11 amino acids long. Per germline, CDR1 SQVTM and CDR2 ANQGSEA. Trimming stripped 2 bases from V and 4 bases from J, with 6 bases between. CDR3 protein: CSVELGYEQYF. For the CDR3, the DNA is TGCAGCGTTGAATTGGGGTACGAGCAGTACTTC.

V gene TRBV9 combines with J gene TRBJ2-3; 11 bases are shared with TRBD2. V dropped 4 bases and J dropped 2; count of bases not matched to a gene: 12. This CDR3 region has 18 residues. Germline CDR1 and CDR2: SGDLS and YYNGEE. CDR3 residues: CASSRNYLAGGNTDTQYF. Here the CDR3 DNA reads TGTGCCAGCAGCCGTAACTATCTAGCGGGAGGAAACACAGATACGCAGTATTTT. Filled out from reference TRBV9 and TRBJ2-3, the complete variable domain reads DSGVTQTPKHLITATGQRVTLRCSPRSGDLSVYWYQQSLDQGLQFLIQYYNGEERAKGNILERFSAQQFPDLHSELNLSSLELGDSALYFCASSRNYLAGGNTDTQYFGPGTRLTVL.

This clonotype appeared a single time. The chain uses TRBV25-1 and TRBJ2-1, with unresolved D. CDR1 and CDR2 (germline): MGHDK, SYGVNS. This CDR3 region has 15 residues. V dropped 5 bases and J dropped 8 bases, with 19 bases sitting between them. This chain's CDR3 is CASSPRLGQDDEQFF. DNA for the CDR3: TGTGCCAGCAGTCCCCGCCTAGGTCAGGACGATGAGCAGTTCTTC. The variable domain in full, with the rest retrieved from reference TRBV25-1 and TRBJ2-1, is EADIYQTPRYLVIGTGKKITLECSQTMGHDKMYWYQQDPGMELHLIHYSYGVNSTEKGDLSSESTVSRIRTEHFPLTLESARPSHTSQYLCASSPRLGQDDEQFFGPGTRLTVL.

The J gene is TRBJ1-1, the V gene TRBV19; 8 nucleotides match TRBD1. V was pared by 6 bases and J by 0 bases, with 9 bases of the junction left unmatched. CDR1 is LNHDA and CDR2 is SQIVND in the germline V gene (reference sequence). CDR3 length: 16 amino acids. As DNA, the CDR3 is TGTGCCAGTAGACACGCAAACAGGGGGATGAACACTGAAGCTTTCTTT. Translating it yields CASRHANRGMNTEAFF.

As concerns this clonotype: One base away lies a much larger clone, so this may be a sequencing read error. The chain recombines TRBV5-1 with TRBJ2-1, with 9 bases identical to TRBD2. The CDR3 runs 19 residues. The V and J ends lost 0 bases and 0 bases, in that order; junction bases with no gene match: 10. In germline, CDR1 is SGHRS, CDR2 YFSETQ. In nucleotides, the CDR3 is TGCGCCAGCAGCTTGGGAATAGCGGGGGAAAGGAGCTCCTACAATGAGCAGTTCTTC. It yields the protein CASSLGIAGERSSYNEQFF.

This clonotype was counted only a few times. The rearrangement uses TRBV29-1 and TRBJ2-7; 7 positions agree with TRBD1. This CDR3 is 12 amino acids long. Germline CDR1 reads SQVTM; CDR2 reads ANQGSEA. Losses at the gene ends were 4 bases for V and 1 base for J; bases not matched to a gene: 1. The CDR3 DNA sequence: TGCAGCGTTGTGGGACAGTCCTACGAGCAGTACTTC. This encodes CSVVGQSYEQYF.